This TCR beta chain is drawn from a study of T cells after posttransplantation cyclophosphamide. Study results and limitations: Skin or GI-infiltrating T cells shared few TRB sequences with blood. TRB clonality was highly associated with recipient CMV seropositivity and reactivation. Later post-transplant blood repertoires were often dominated by donor CD8+ memory clones.

At least ten counts were recorded for this clone. Its matching antigen is unknown. Germline CDR1 KGHSH, CDR2 LQKENI. The CDR3 has 13 amino acids. Trimming cost V 3 bases and J 4 bases, with 9 bases left between them. This table comes from immunoSEQ multiplex PCR, and its TCRdb copy is limited to in-frame clones, with some not included. The table lists some 37,000 clones, with no singletons. The sequence derives from a girl aged 10-17 years in good health, CMV-negative, and a related stem cell transplant donor. The chain has TRBV18 and TRBJ1-1; D not resolved. Sequencing input: PBMCs. Here the CDR3 DNA reads TGTGCCAGCTCACCCCTGGAGGGCACTGAAGCTTTCTTT. Amino acids: CASSPLEGTEAFF. The whole variable domain, remainder taken from reference TRBV18 and TRBJ1-1, is NAGVMQNPRHLVRRRGQEARLRCSPMKGHSHVYWYRQLPEEGLKFMVYLQKENIIDESGMPKERFSAEFPKEGPSILRIQQVVRGDSAAYFCASSPLEGTEAFFGQGTRLTVV.